The 8 T cell receptor beta chains below were found in one sample sequenced in a study of cytomegalovirus exposure and HLA in healthy donors. A multiplex PCR was run with 60 Vbeta primers and 13 Jbeta primers. Clones were sequenced by immunoSEQ multiplex PCR, and TCRdb holds only the in-frame ones, with some missing. The repertoire holds approximately 250,000 clones, with more than 70% as singletons. The sequenced sample consisted of PBMCs. These receptor sequences come from a boy between 5 and 17 years old in good health and CMV-seronegative.

The gene calls are TRBV11-2 and TRBJ2-7; 8 positions agree with TRBD1. The CDR3 spans 15 residues. With 1 base clipped from V and 4 bases from J, the junction kept 6 bases outside the gene matches. CDR1 and CDR2 (germline): SGHAT, FQNNGV. CDR3 amino acids: CASSLVWTGPYEQYF. CDR3 nucleotides: TGTGCCAGCAGCTTAGTTTGGACAGGGCCTTACGAGCAGTACTTC.

The rearrangement joins TRBV30 to TRBJ1-4; TRBD1 matches at 10 bases. V trimming: 3 bases; J trimming: 2 bases; junction bases outside the gene matches: 6. Germline-derived CDR1 and CDR2 are GTSNPN and SVGIG (reference sequence). CDR3 size: 16 residues. The CDR3 loop reads CAWRGQGIFTNEKLFF. CDR3 DNA sequence: TGTGCCTGGAGGGGACAGGGGATATTCACTAATGAAAAACTGTTTTTT.

The genes are TRBV18 and TRBJ1-1, with TRBD1 matching 7 bases. The CDR3 runs to 16 residues. Germline V CDR1 and CDR2: KGHSH, LQKENI. The junction had 9 bases not matched to a gene; V was cut back by 1 base and J by 4 bases. The CDR3 bases are TGTGCCAGCTCACCACAGGGGGCTGGATCGGCCACTGAAGCTTTCTTT. It yields the protein CASSPQGAGSATEAFF.

This chain links TRBV10-2 with TRBJ2-7; 8 bases agree with TRBD1. Germline values: CDR1 WSHSY, CDR2 SAAADI. V dropped 5 bases and J dropped 3; count of bases not matched to a gene: 9. The CDR3 covers 15 residues. CDR3 bases: TGCGCCAGCAGTCCCCCCGACAGGGGAATCTACGAGCAGTACTTC. This encodes CASSPPDRGIYEQYF.

V usage is TRBV27 and J usage is TRBJ1-4; D remains ambiguous. This CDR3 spans 12 amino acids. The germline V and J ends were trimmed by 3 bases and 6 bases, with 5 bases remaining between them. Germline CDR1 is MNHEY and CDR2 is SMNVEV (reference sequence). CDR3 coding DNA: TGTGCCAGCAGTTTTCGCGATGAAAAACTGTTTTTT. Translated, it gives CASSFRDEKLFF.

This clone was seen a few times. This chain uses TRBV20-1 with TRBJ1-1; D might be TRBD1 (6 bases). Germline V gene data show CDR1 as DFQATT and CDR2 as SNEGSKA (reference sequence). CDR3 length: 11 amino acids. Trimming removed 4 bases from V and 7 bases from J, with 10 bases in between. The DNA of the CDR3 is TGCAGTGCTAACAGGGCCCATGAAGCTTTCTTT. Translating it yields CSANRAHEAFF.

Worth noting for this clone: The same CDR3 is also encoded by other DNA sequences in this sample. The chain is built from TRBV6-6 and TRBJ1-1; TRBD1 matches at 7 bases. With 6 bases clipped from V and 4 bases from J, the junction kept 2 bases outside the gene matches. The germline V gene encodes CDR1 MNHNY and CDR2 SVGAGI (reference sequence). There are 12 residues in the CDR3. The CDR3 spells CASRQGSTEAFF. The CDR3 nucleotides are TGTGCCAGCAGACAGGGGTCCACTGAAGCTTTCTTT.

The chain recombines TRBV15 with TRBJ1-2; the D is unclear. Trimming cost V 0 bases and J 7 bases, with 15 bases left between them. CDR1 LNHNV and CDR2 YYDKDF come from the germline V gene (reference sequence). The CDR3 contains 15 residues. CDR3 in amino acids: CATSRDMSDNSGYTF. In DNA form, the CDR3 reads TGTGCCACCAGCAGAGATATGTCAGACAATTCTGGCTACACCTTC.